This T cell receptor (beta chain) was identified during a study of neurological immune-mediated disorders. The CDR3 is made up of 13 amino acids. CDR1 and CDR2 (germline): DFQATT, SNEGSKA (reference sequence). Trimming pared 0 bases from V and 10 bases from J, leaving 10 bases between. Sorted libraries drew on about a million CD4+ or CD8+ T cells. This clonotype was detected ten times or more. The cDNA was synthesized by means of template-switch 5'RACE, which was carried out with 10-nucleotide random UMIs. Every sequencing run produced over 200 million TCR-beta sequences that came from 15-18 subjects. One entry per CDR3 protein, called by TCRdb with MiXCR from the 5' RACE reads. This table has about 38,000 distinct CDR3 sequences, about 4.8% appearing once.

The chain carries TRBV20-1 and TRBJ1-6; D call uncertain. Sequencing used CD4+ T cells from blood. This receptor was identified in a young man in good health. CDR3 protein: CSARDTEWSPLHF. CDR3 bases: TGCAGTGCTAGAGACACGGAGTGGTCACCCCTCCACTTT.